This entry lists 32 T cell receptor beta chains sequenced from one sample in a study of identical twins. TCRdb reanalysed the 5' RACE reads using MiXCR and keeps one entry per CDR3 protein. In the table there are under 300,000 distinct CDR3 sequences, about 13% of which are singletons. These data were also filed under a second study, of yellow fever vaccine responses in identical twins.

The sequenced sample was memory (CD45RO+) T cells sorted from blood. The receptors derive from a woman aged 18-30 years in good health.

This clonotype came up many times. The CDR3 reads CASSPSAGYSYEQYF. The CDR3 DNA follows: TGTGCCAGCAGCCCTTCGGCGGGTTACTCCTACGAGCAGTACTTC. The chain is built from TRBV28 and TRBJ2-7, with TRBD2 as a possible D gene (5 bases). V was shortened by 6 bases and J by 0 bases, with 15 bases between the two germline ends. The CDR3 sequence is 15 residues long. Germline V gene lookup returns CDR1 MDHEN and CDR2 SYDVKM.

This clonotype was seen repeatedly, ten times or more. The CDR3: CASSGPDGRFRPSSYEQYF. The CDR3 bases are TGTGCCAGCAGTGGGCCCGACGGCAGGTTTCGACCGAGCTCCTACGAGCAGTACTTC. The rearrangement joins TRBV25-1 to TRBJ2-7; D is uncertain. Germline lookup yields CDR1 MGHDK and CDR2 SYGVNS. Trimming stripped 4 bases from V and 0 bases from J, with 25 bases between. The CDR3 is 19 residues long.

This clonotype came up many times. The chain joins TRBV7-8 to TRBJ2-7; no clear D. This CDR3 has 12 amino acids. Trimming removed 0 bases from V and 3 bases from J, with 3 bases in between. Looked up from germline, CDR1 is SGHVS and CDR2 is FQNEAQ. The CDR3 bases are TGTGCCAGCAGCTTAGCGGTCTACGAGCAGTACTTC. This sequence encodes CASSLAVYEQYF.

The chain employs TRBV10-2 and TRBJ1-6; D remains unclear. Per germline, CDR1 WSHSY and CDR2 SAAADI. The length of the CDR3 is 13 residues. V shed 0 bases and J shed 10 bases, with 7 bases lying between them. The CDR3 nucleotides are TGCGCCAGCAGTGAGTCGAAAGGGTCACCCCTCCACTTT. Its protein product is CASSESKGSPLHF.

The V and J genes are TRBV6-1 and TRBJ2-3; D is undetermined. V shed 6 bases and J shed 6 bases, with 13 bases lying between them. Per germline, CDR1 MNHNS and CDR2 SASEGT. This CDR3 comprises 13 residues. DNA of the CDR3: TGTGCCAGCAGACAAACCGTAAGGGATACGCAGTATTTT. Protein sequence: CASRQTVRDTQYF.

The rearrangement uses TRBV7-9 and TRBJ2-5, with TRBD2 matching 14 bases. The CDR3 contains 15 residues. Germline assignment: CDR1 SEHNR and CDR2 FQNEAQ (reference sequence). V was clipped by 5 bases and J by 5 bases; unmatched bases: 4. The CDR3 nucleotides are TGTGCCAGCAGCGTGACTAGCGGGAGGGCGGAGACCCAGTACTTC. Protein product: CASSVTSGRAETQYF.

This clonotype has more than one count but fewer than ten. A single base separates this from a much larger clone, so it may be a read error. V gene TRBV5-1 combines with J gene TRBJ2-1; unclear D gene. The V end was cut by 0 bases, the J end by 5 bases, with 3 bases between. Germline loops: CDR1 SGHRS, CDR2 YFSETQ. The CDR3 length is 12 residues. CDR3 sequence (DNA): TGCGCCAGCAGCTTGGGAAACAATGAGCAGTTCTTC. Protein: CASSLGNNEQFF.

V usage is TRBV10-2 and J usage is TRBJ2-5, with 8 bases matching TRBD1. This CDR3 contains 15 residues. The trim removed 5 bases at V and 1 base at J, leaving 6 bases unmatched. In germline, CDR1 is WSHSY, CDR2 SAAADI. CDR3 nucleotides: TGCGCCAGCAGTAGGACCGGGACAGGCCAAGAGACCCAGTACTTC. Amino acids: CASSRTGTGQETQYF.

This clonotype was observed at least ten times. The chain couples TRBV11-2 to TRBJ2-3, with D unclear. This CDR3 is 19 amino acids long. Trimming removed 3 bases at V and 0 bases at J, with 22 bases between. CDR1 SGHAT and CDR2 FQNNGV come from the germline V gene. The CDR3 nucleotides read TGTGCCAGCAGCTTCCACCGAACTTCAGTTTATTTGAGCACAGATACGCAGTATTTT. Residues: CASSFHRTSVYLSTDTQYF.

This clonotype was seen ten or more times. The DNA for the CDR3 is TGTGCCAGCAGCTTCAGGAAATCCTACGAGCAGTACTTC. Translated, it gives CASSFRKSYEQYF. The J gene is TRBJ2-7, the V gene TRBV5-5; D not certain. CDR1 is SGHKS, CDR2 YYEKEE, per germline (reference sequence). Trimming removed 2 bases at V and 1 base at J, with 7 bases between. The CDR3 totals 13 residues.

V is TRBV28 and J is TRBJ1-4; 9 nucleotides agree with TRBD1. This CDR3 comprises 17 residues. Germline values: CDR1 MDHEN, CDR2 SYDVKM. The trim removed 5 bases at V and 9 bases at J, leaving 16 bases unmatched. The CDR3 region is CASSPGQGGLENKKLFF. CDR3 coding DNA: TGTGCCAGCAGTCCGGGACAGGGTGGTTTGGAGAACAAAAAACTGTTTTTT.

There are a few counts of this clonotype. The genes are TRBV30 and TRBJ2-2, with unresolved D. CDR1 and CDR2 from the germline V gene are GTSNPN and SVGIG (reference sequence). The germline V and J ends were trimmed by 3 bases and 1 base, with 6 bases remaining between them. The CDR3 runs to 13 residues. The CDR3 nucleotides read TGTGCCTGGAGGCGGATGAACACCGGGGAGCTGTTTTTT. This gives the protein CAWRRMNTGELFF.

This clonotype was seen ten or more times. J is TRBJ1-1 and V is TRBV12-3 or TRBV12-4; possibly TRBD1 for D (6 bases). V was trimmed by 6 bases and J by 3 bases, leaving 17 bases between them. This CDR3 region has 15 residues. The CDR3, as DNA: TGTGCCAGCAGATGGCTACAGGGTAGGGACACTGAAGCTTTCTTT. The encoded protein is CASRWLQGRDTEAFF.

This clonotype was recorded many times. The CDR3 region has the DNA TGCAGTGCTATATACAGAGCGGGGGTAGAGACCCAGTACTTC. As protein: CSAIYRAGVETQYF. The chain has TRBV20-1 and TRBJ2-5; 8 nucleotides line up with TRBD2. J gave up 4 bases and V 4 bases, and 8 bases lay outside the gene matches. CDR3 length: 14 residues. CDR1 is DFQATT, CDR2 SNEGSKA, per germline (reference sequence).

This clonotype has ten or more counts. The chain uses TRBV12-3 or TRBV12-4 and TRBJ1-2; possible D gene TRBD1, 6 bases. The CDR3 totals 15 residues. Trimming removed 6 bases at V and 0 bases at J, with 14 bases between. In DNA form, the CDR3 reads TGTGCCAGCAGCTCACAGGGACAAACTAACTATGGCTACACCTTC. Translating it yields CASSSQGQTNYGYTF.

V gene TRBV3-1 combines with J gene TRBJ1-5; unclear D gene. The germline V and J ends were trimmed by 0 bases and 4 bases, with 10 bases remaining between them. The CDR3 extends over 15 amino acids. CDR1 is LGHDT and CDR2 is YNNKEL in the germline V gene (reference sequence). The CDR3 DNA sequence: TGTGCCAGCAGCCAAGAGTACGGGTCAAATCAGCCCCAGCATTTT. Its translation is CASSQEYGSNQPQHF.

The V and J genes are TRBV20-1 and TRBJ2-5; 8 bases match TRBD1. CDR3 length: 15 residues. The V and J ends lost 1 base and 5 bases, in that order; junction bases with no gene match: 9. Germline V gives CDR1 DFQATT, CDR2 SNEGSKA (reference sequence). The CDR3 loop is CSARGQGNPWETQYF. The CDR3 coding sequence is TGCAGTGCTAGAGGACAGGGGAACCCATGGGAGACCCAGTACTTC.

This chain connects TRBV27 to TRBJ2-7; maybe TRBD1 (6 bases). Germline V gene lookup returns CDR1 MNHEY and CDR2 SMNVEV (reference sequence). Between the trimmed V and J ends, which lost 5 bases and 1 base, there was a span of 12 bases. This CDR3 has 14 amino acids. The chain's CDR3 is CASSPFDRSYEQYF. The CDR3 DNA follows: TGTGCCAGCAGTCCATTTGACAGGTCCTACGAGCAGTACTTC.

The chain combines TRBV5-1 with TRBJ2-2, with a weak D call TRBD2 (7 bases). The germline V and J ends were trimmed by 1 base and 0 bases, with 10 bases remaining between them. Germline assignment: CDR1 SGHRS and CDR2 YFSETQ. CDR3 length equals 16 residues. In DNA form, the CDR3 reads TGCGCCAGCAGCTTGATGGGGGGGCCGAACACCGGGGAGCTGTTTTTT. Encoded protein: CASSLMGGPNTGELFF.

In its sample, this clonotype was seen a few times. V and J are TRBV5-1 and TRBJ1-4; a weak D match, TRBD1 (6 bases). This CDR3 is 15 amino acids long. V was pared by 2 bases and J by 5 bases, with 13 bases between. Germline values: CDR1 SGHRS, CDR2 YFSETQ. CDR3 DNA: TGCGCCAGCAGCTTCCGGGGGGGCCGGAATGAAAAACTGTTTTTT. Translated, it gives CASSFRGGRNEKLFF.

This clonotype was seen a few times. The V gene is TRBV5-1, the J gene TRBJ2-7, with 10 bases lining up with TRBD2. Trimming at V came to 1 base and at J to 1 base, leaving 8 bases not matched to a gene. Germline CDR1 is SGHRS and CDR2 is YFSETQ. The CDR3 loop spans 17 amino acids. The CDR3 here is CASSLRETSGYSYEQYF. The CDR3 DNA is TGCGCCAGCAGCTTGAGGGAGACTAGCGGGTATTCCTACGAGCAGTACTTC.

This chain links TRBV20-1 with TRBJ1-1; TRBD1 agrees at 7 bases. The CDR3 has 13 residues. Per germline, CDR1 DFQATT and CDR2 SNEGSKA (reference sequence). The ends lost 5 bases at V and 1 base at J; junction bases unmatched: 4. The CDR3 is CSAWGQPNTEAFF. CDR3 sequence (DNA): TGCAGTGCTTGGGGACAGCCGAACACTGAAGCTTTCTTT.

This clonotype was counted ten times or more. The rearrangement uses TRBV6-2 or TRBV6-3 and TRBJ2-5, with 9 nucleotides matching TRBD2. This CDR3 has 18 residues. Germline lookup yields CDR1 MNHEY and CDR2 SVGEGT. V shed 5 bases and J 5 bases; nucleotides not matched to a gene: 18. CDR3 sequence: CASSGFSTRAGGYETQYF. The CDR3 DNA sequence: TGTGCCAGCAGTGGATTCTCTACCAGAGCGGGAGGTTACGAGACCCAGTACTTC.

This chain links TRBV4-3 with TRBJ2-7, with 12 positions matching TRBD2. CDR3 size: 17 residues. V shed 4 bases, J shed 4 bases, and the junction held 11 bases outside the gene matches. CDR1 and CDR2 from the germline V gene are LGHNA and YSLEER. CDR3 residues: CASSLGLAGPSKYEQYF. CDR3 DNA: TGCGCCAGCAGCCTGGGACTAGCGGGTCCGTCAAAGTACGAGCAGTACTTC.

This clonotype was counted between two and nine times. The chain joins TRBV28 to TRBJ2-7; 11 positions match TRBD1. The CDR3 extends over 14 amino acids. With V trimmed by 5 bases and J by 4 bases, 4 bases remained unmatched. Germline V gives CDR1 MDHEN, CDR2 SYDVKM. The CDR3 coding sequence is TGTGCCAGCAGTATCGGACAGGGGGCATACGAGCAGTACTTC. Translation gives CASSIGQGAYEQYF.

V gene TRBV10-2 combines with J gene TRBJ1-1; unclear D gene. Deletions cut 7 bases from V and 6 bases from J, with 15 bases between. CDR3 length equals 13 residues. Germline CDR1 reads WSHSY; CDR2 reads SAAADI. CDR3 loop: CASNPVRSAEAFF. CDR3 DNA sequence: TGCGCCAGCAACCCAGTTAGAAGTGCTGAAGCTTTCTTT.

The chain is built from TRBV20-1 and TRBJ2-3, with 9 bases identical to TRBD2. Looked up from germline, CDR1 is DFQATT and CDR2 is SNEGSKA (reference sequence). Trimming cost V 4 bases and J 4 bases; bases outside gene matches: 9. The CDR3 is 15 amino acids. CDR3 DNA: TGCAGTGCTAACCCTAGCGGGGAGGCCCCAGATACGCAGTATTTT. This encodes CSANPSGEAPDTQYF.

This clonotype was observed a few times. The rearrangement links TRBV20-1 to TRBJ2-5, with D possibly matching TRBD1 (5 bases). Germline CDR1 is DFQATT and CDR2 is SNEGSKA (reference sequence). V lost 0 bases, J lost 4 bases, and 12 bases lay in between. This CDR3 is built from 14 residues. The CDR3 DNA sequence: TGCAGTGCTAGAGAAATTCAGGGTATAGAGACCCAGTACTTC. Its translation: CSAREIQGIETQYF.

This clonotype showed up just a few times. The CDR3 here is CASSFASGTSTDTQYF. The DNA for the CDR3 is TGTGCCAGCAGCTTCGCCAGCGGGACTAGCACAGATACGCAGTATTTT. The V gene is TRBV7-6, the J gene TRBJ2-3, with TRBD2 identical over 7 bases. This CDR3 is built from 16 residues. V gave up 3 bases and J gave up 0 bases; unmatched junction bases: 6. CDR1 and CDR2 (germline): SGHVS, FNYEAQ.

This clonotype was picked up a small number of times. The V call is TRBV9, the J call TRBJ2-6; 7 nucleotides agree with TRBD1. The CDR3 covers 17 residues. V lost 0 bases to trimming and J lost 2 bases; unmatched junction nucleotides: 5. The germline V gene has CDR1 SGDLS and CDR2 YYNGEE. CDR3 region: CASSVVPQGAGANVLTF. The CDR3 DNA reads as TGTGCCAGCAGCGTAGTACCCCAGGGGGCTGGGGCCAACGTCCTGACTTTC.

In its sample, this clonotype was seen a few times. The chain is built from TRBV5-1 and TRBJ1-6; D gene unclear. The CDR3 totals 14 residues. Germline V gene lookup returns CDR1 SGHRS and CDR2 YFSETQ. Trimming shortened V by 5 bases and J by 11 bases, and 17 bases separated the two germline ends. CDR3 sequence (DNA): TGCGCCAGCAGGCCAGGAGACCTGGGGACACCCCTCCACTTT. This sequence encodes CASRPGDLGTPLHF.

The V call is TRBV5-5, the J call TRBJ2-1; 7 nucleotides align to TRBD1. Germline CDR1 SGHKS, CDR2 YYEKEE (reference sequence). The V segment lost 4 bases and the J segment 0 bases; nucleotides outside the gene matches: 4. The CDR3 totals 15 residues. The chain's CDR3 is CASSRTGDSYNEQFF. The CDR3 region has the DNA TGTGCCAGCAGCAGAACAGGGGACTCCTACAATGAGCAGTTCTTC.